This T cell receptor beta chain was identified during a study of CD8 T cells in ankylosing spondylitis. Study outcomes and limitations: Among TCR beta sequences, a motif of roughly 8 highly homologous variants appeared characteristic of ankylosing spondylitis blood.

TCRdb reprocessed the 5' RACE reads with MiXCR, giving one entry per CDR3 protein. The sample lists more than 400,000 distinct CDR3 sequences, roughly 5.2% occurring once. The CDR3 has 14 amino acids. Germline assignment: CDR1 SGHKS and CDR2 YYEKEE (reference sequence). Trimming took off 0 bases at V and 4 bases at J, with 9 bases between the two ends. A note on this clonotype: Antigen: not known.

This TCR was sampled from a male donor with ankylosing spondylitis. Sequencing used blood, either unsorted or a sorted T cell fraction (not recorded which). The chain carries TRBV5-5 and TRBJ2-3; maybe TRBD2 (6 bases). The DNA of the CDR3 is TGTGCCAGCAGCTTGGTCGGGGAGGCAGATACGCAGTATTTT. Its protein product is CASSLVGEADTQYF.